A selection of T cell receptor beta chains follows, all from one sample in a study of PD-L1 blockade in urothelial cancer. TCRdb's copy holds only in-frame clones and misses some; the assay was immunoSEQ multiplex PCR. The table records approximately 47,000 clones, around 83% of them present only once. The input for sequencing was PBMCs, taken around atezolizumab (anti-PD-L1) treatment. The origin of the receptors is a man aged 50-60 years with urothelial cancer. The CDR3 runs from the conserved cysteine through the conserved F or W. The D gene is left open where the match is weak. Size is stated for part of the rows, as once, few or many counts, or as a class when the clone is expanded.

j_call,d_call,v_call,clone_size,cdr3_aa,cdr3_nt
TRBJ1-5,TRBD1,TRBV6-5,NA,CASSSQGTSNQPQHF,TGTGCCAGCAGTTCACAGGGGACTAGCAATCAGCCCCAGCATTTT
TRBJ1-2,NA,TRBV5-8,once,CAVPQRRANLGGYTF,TGTGCCGTCCCCCAGCGGAGGGCGAACCTCGGGGGCTACACCTTC
TRBJ1-1,NA,TRBV19,once,CASSMSGTFSTEAFF,TGTGCCAGTAGTATGTCCGGGACTTTTAGCACTGAAGCTTTCTTT
TRBJ2-7,NA,TRBV7-8,medium-sized,CASSSQLLEGRSSYEQYF,TGTGCCAGCAGCTCACAACTGCTAGAGGGAAGGAGCTCCTACGAGCAGTACTTC
TRBJ2-5,TRBD1,TRBV5-5,NA,CASSFQGEETQYF,TGTGCCAGCAGCTTCCAGGGGGAAGAGACCCAGTACTTC
TRBJ1-6,NA,TRBV19,NA,CATRTAEDSPLHF,TGTGCCACTCGGACAGCCGAAGATTCACCCCTCCACTTT
TRBJ1-5,NA,TRBV11-2,NA,CASSNGQLNQPQHF,TGTGCCAGCAGCAACGGACAGCTCAATCAGCCCCAGCATTTT
TRBJ2-5,TRBD1,TRBV19,NA,CASSIEARDSGETQYF,TGTGCCAGTAGTATAGAAGCAAGGGACAGTGGCGAGACCCAGTACTTC
TRBJ1-6,TRBD1,TRBV28,few,CASSFGQGNSPLHF,TGTGCCAGCAGTTTCGGACAGGGAAACTCACCCCTCCACTTT
TRBJ1-2,NA,TRBV25-1,NA,CASSETTGGYTF,TGTGCCAGCAGTGAGACGACAGGCGGCTACACCTTC
TRBJ2-7,NA,TRBV18,once,CASSQESYEQYF,TGTGCCAGCTCACAAGAGTCCTACGAGCAGTACTTC
TRBJ2-7,NA,TRBV15,NA,CATSRGQETYEQYF,TGTGCCACCAGCAGAGGGCAGGAAACCTACGAGCAGTACTTC
TRBJ2-3,NA,TRBV7-9,NA,CASSLAAQTSDTQYF,TGTGCCAGCAGCTTAGCCGCCCAGACATCAGATACGCAGTATTTT
TRBJ2-2,NA,TRBV5-1,NA,CASSLRTLTNTGELFF,TGCGCCAGCAGCCTCCGGACACTTACGAACACCGGGGAGCTGTTTTTT
TRBJ1-4,TRBD1,TRBV5-6,NA,CASSPWTGGLRDEKLFF,TGTGCCAGCAGCCCATGGACAGGGGGCCTGCGTGATGAAAAACTGTTTTTT
TRBJ1-2,NA,TRBV29-1,NA,CSVEIRRGGSPYGYTF,TGCAGCGTTGAAATACGGCGGGGGGGGAGTCCCTATGGCTACACCTTC
TRBJ1-2,TRBD1,TRBV29-1,NA,CSVDRGEKGYTF,TGCAGCGTTGACAGGGGGGAGAAGGGCTACACCTTC
TRBJ1-4,NA,TRBV12-5,NA,CASSGPGSEKLFF,TGTGCCTCCTCGGGACCCGGGAGTGAAAAACTGTTTTTT
TRBJ2-7,TRBD2,TRBV11-2,NA,CASSLDSLAEGLYEQYF,TGTGCCAGCAGCTTAGATTCACTAGCGGAGGGACTCTACGAGCAGTACTTC
TRBJ2-5,TRBD2,TRBV10-1,NA,CASSESLAGLQETQYF,TGCGCCAGCAGTGAGTCACTAGCGGGGCTACAAGAGACCCAGTACTTC
TRBJ2-2,TRBD1,TRBV2,NA,CASKDRGTTGELFF,TGTGCCAGCAAAGACAGGGGTACGACCGGGGAGCTGTTTTTT
TRBJ2-2,NA,TRBV5-1,NA,CASSLASNTGELFF,TGCGCCAGCAGCTTGGCCTCGAACACCGGGGAGCTGTTTTTT
TRBJ2-3,NA,TRBV7-8,NA,CASSLGLPTDTQYF,TGTGCCAGCAGCTTGGGACTCCCCACAGATACGCAGTATTTT
TRBJ2-7,NA,TRBV7-9,few,CASSLVGTSYEQYF,TGTGCCAGCAGCTTAGTCGGGACATCCTACGAGCAGTACTTC
TRBJ2-7,NA,TRBV4-1,NA,CASSQDSGESYEQYF,TGCGCCAGCAGCCAAGATTCCGGGGAATCCTACGAGCAGTACTTC
TRBJ1-4,TRBD1,TRBV4-1,NA,CASSQPTQGVLGKLFF,TGCGCCAGCAGCCAACCAACACAGGGGGTGTTGGGAAAACTGTTTTTT
TRBJ2-7,TRBD2,TRBV4-2,once,CASSQGLADSYEQYF,TGTGCCAGCAGCCAAGGACTAGCGGACTCCTACGAGCAGTACTTC